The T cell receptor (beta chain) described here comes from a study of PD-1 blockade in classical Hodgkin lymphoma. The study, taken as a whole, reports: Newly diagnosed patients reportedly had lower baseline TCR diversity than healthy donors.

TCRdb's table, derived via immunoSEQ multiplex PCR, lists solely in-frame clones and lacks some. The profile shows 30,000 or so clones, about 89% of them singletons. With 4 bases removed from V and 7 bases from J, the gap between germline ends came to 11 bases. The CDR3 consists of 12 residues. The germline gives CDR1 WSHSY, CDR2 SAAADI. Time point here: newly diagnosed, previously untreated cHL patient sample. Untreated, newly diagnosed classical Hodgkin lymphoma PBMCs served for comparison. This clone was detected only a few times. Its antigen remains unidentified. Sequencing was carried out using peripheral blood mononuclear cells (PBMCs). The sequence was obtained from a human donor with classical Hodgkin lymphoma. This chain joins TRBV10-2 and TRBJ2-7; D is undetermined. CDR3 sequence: CASSGSIGEQYF. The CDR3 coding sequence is TGCGCCAGCAGTGGATCTATCGGAGAGCAGTACTTC.